This TCR beta chain was documented in a study of regulatory T cells in long-lasting Graves disease. On the study more broadly: Recently diagnosed Graves' patients had received antithyroid drugs for under 3 months.

Time point specified: newly diagnosed GD, antithyroid drugs for less than 3 months. RNA extracted from PBMCs served as the sequencing template. The CDR3 spans 13 residues. V was trimmed by 3 bases and J by 3 bases, leaving 8 bases between them. Germline CDR1 and CDR2: DFQATT and SNEGSKA (reference sequence). Study results and caveats: Those with persistent Graves' had less TCR diversity than newly diagnosed patients.

Sequencing libraries for TCR beta were prepared with iRepertoire HTBI primers and Arm-PCR of CDR3 regions. From the multiplex PCR reads, TCRdb called clonotypes with MiXCR, one entry per CDR3 protein. The sample yields under 300,000 distinct CDR3 sequences, around 18% seen once. Many counts were recorded for this clonotype. What it recognizes is unknown. These data were likewise used in another study, on T cells in Graves' hyperthyroidism and ophthalmopathy. As that report states: During a first-round RT-PCR of the TCR CDR3, the HTBI primer set was used.

The sequence was obtained from a woman aged 25 to 39 with Graves disease. This rearrangement joins TRBV20-1 to TRBJ1-4; no definite D call. The sample here was peripheral blood mononuclear cells (PBMCs), taken at new diagnosis, from a patient treated with antithyroid drugs. The CDR3 nucleotides read TGCAGTGCTAGTCGGACGTCTAATGAAAAACTGTTTTTT. It codes for CSASRTSNEKLFF.